Listed below are T cell receptor beta chains from one sample, sequenced in a study of T-cell memory formation after mild COVID-19. TCRdb re-called the 5' RACE reads with MiXCR, one entry per CDR3 protein. The sample records roughly 250,000 distinct CDR3 sequences, roughly 17% being singletons. Sequencing was carried out using PBMCs or a T cell subset sorted from them (not recorded which). The receptors derive from a man younger than 35 who had mild COVID-19 (a few samples of this study predate the infection). Cell type and time point are not known. Both conserved end residues are part of each CDR3. Each record gives: V gene, J gene, D gene, clone size, CDR3 protein, CDR3 DNA. A D gene is named only where the DNA matches it firmly. Size is stated for part of the rows, as once, few or many counts, or as a class when the clone is expanded.

>TRBV11-2|TRBJ1-5|-|few
CASSLSGVGGQPQHF
TGTGCCAGCAGCTTATCAGGGGTGGGTGGTCAGCCCCAGCATTTT
>TRBV20-1|TRBJ1-6|TRBD1|-
CSARTGQGGPPLHF
TGCAGTGCTAGAACGGGACAGGGTGGTCCACCCCTCCACTTT
>TRBV20-1|TRBJ2-7|-|few
CSASPPNRYEQYF
TGCAGTGCTAGCCCACCCAACCGTTACGAGCAGTACTTC
>TRBV12-3/TRBV12-4|TRBJ1-3|-|-
CASNKGHLGNTIYF
TGTGCCAGCAATAAAGGACACTTAGGAAACACCATATATTTT
>TRBV10-3|TRBJ1-4|TRBD1|-
CAISPGQGNEKLFF
TGTGCCATCAGTCCGGGACAGGGGAATGAAAAACTGTTTTTT
>TRBV11-2|TRBJ2-5|-|-
CASSATLRETQYF
TGTGCCAGCAGCGCTACCCTCCGGGAGACCCAGTACTTC
>TRBV6-2/TRBV6-3|TRBJ1-2|-|-
CASSPGPGPVGTYGYTF
TGTGCCAGCAGTCCCGGACCGGGCCCAGTGGGAACCTATGGCTACACCTTC
>TRBV5-1|TRBJ2-2|-|-
CASNQGNTGELFF
TGCGCCAGCAACCAGGGTAACACCGGGGAGCTGTTTTTT
>TRBV10-2|TRBJ2-1|-|-
CASSEWGEGGEQFF
TGCGCCAGCAGTGAGTGGGGGGAAGGAGGTGAGCAGTTCTTC
>TRBV10-3|TRBJ2-5|-|few
CAISDWTEETQYF
TGTGCCATCAGTGATTGGACAGAAGAGACCCAGTACTTC
>TRBV6-2/TRBV6-3|TRBJ1-2|-|few
CASSYSRGTLYGYTF
TGTGCCAGCAGTTACTCGAGGGGCACTCTCTATGGCTACACCTTC
>TRBV3-1|TRBJ2-5|-|-
CASSTPRTQYF
TGTGCCAGCAGCACCCCGAGGACCCAGTACTTC
>TRBV5-1|TRBJ1-2|-|-
CASSLEAGTNGYTF
TGCGCCAGCAGCTTGGAAGCAGGGACCAATGGCTACACCTTC
>TRBV6-2/TRBV6-3|TRBJ1-6|TRBD1|-
CASSFDRGRNERVNSPLHF
TGTGCCAGCAGTTTTGACAGGGGCCGCAATGAGCGAGTTAATTCACCCCTCCACTTT
>TRBV12-3/TRBV12-4|TRBJ1-6|-|few
CASSPRPGLGSPLHF
TGTGCCAGCAGTCCAAGGCCCGGCCTGGGTTCACCCCTCCACTTT
>TRBV7-8|TRBJ2-5|-|-
CASSRVQPSRQETQYF
TGTGCCAGCAGCAGGGTTCAACCCTCCAGGCAAGAGACCCAGTACTTC
>TRBV5-1|TRBJ2-1|-|few
CASSSGLVAHEQFF
TGCGCCAGCAGCTCCGGACTGGTGGCGCATGAGCAGTTCTTC
>TRBV7-2|TRBJ2-6|-|-
CASTTPGANVLTF
TGTGCCAGCACTACCCCCGGGGCCAACGTCCTGACTTTC
>TRBV15|TRBJ1-5|-|-
CATSRDPWQPQHF
TGTGCCACCAGCCGAGATCCGTGGCAGCCCCAGCATTTT
>TRBV6-2/TRBV6-3|TRBJ2-1|TRBD1|-
CASSETGASYNEQFF
TGTGCCAGCAGTGAGACAGGGGCCTCCTACAATGAGCAGTTCTTC
>TRBV20-1|TRBJ2-5|-|-
CSAKLGAGGETQYF
TGCAGTGCCAAGCTCGGGGCTGGCGGGGAGACCCAGTACTTC
>TRBV7-2|TRBJ1-6|-|many
CASSSPWSPLHF
TGTGCCAGCAGCTCTCCGTGGTCACCCCTCCACTTT
>TRBV5-1|TRBJ1-1|-|-
CASGLGIWDTEAFF
TGCGCCAGCGGCCTGGGGATATGGGACACTGAAGCTTTCTTT
>TRBV20-1|TRBJ1-3|-|-
CSARDRRSGNTIYF
TGCAGTGCTAGAGATCGCCGCTCTGGAAACACCATATATTTT
>TRBV27|TRBJ1-4|TRBD1|-
CASSYSTGAAANEKLFF
TGTGCCAGCAGTTACTCGACAGGGGCGGCGGCTAATGAAAAACTGTTTTTT
>TRBV2|TRBJ1-6|-|-
CASRGSYNSPLHF
TGTGCCAGCCGGGGCTCCTATAATTCACCCCTCCACTTT
>TRBV18|TRBJ2-3|TRBD1|many
CASSQEIQGGTDTQYF
TGTGCCAGCTCACAAGAAATTCAGGGGGGCACAGATACGCAGTATTTT
>TRBV2|TRBJ2-5|-|once
CASRESWALPETQYF
TGTGCCAGCAGGGAATCCTGGGCCCTCCCAGAGACCCAGTACTTC
>TRBV12-3/TRBV12-4|TRBJ1-2|-|-
CASSLGAGGSLSYGYTF
TGTGCCAGCAGTTTAGGGGCCGGCGGGAGCCTATCCTATGGCTACACCTTC
>TRBV11-2|TRBJ1-1|-|-
CASSVDRQEAFF
TGTGCCAGCAGCGTCGACAGACAAGAAGCTTTCTTT
>TRBV7-9|TRBJ2-5|TRBD1|-
CASSLEDRGRETQYF
TGTGCCAGCAGCTTGGAAGACAGGGGTCGAGAGACCCAGTACTTC
>TRBV20-1|TRBJ1-5|TRBD1|-
CSARSGDRGHQPQHF
TGCAGTGCTAGGAGCGGGGACAGGGGGCATCAGCCCCAGCATTTT
>TRBV24-1|TRBJ2-5|-|-
CATSDPQETQYF
TGTGCCACCAGTGATCCGCAAGAGACCCAGTACTTC
>TRBV5-1|TRBJ2-2|TRBD1|-
CASSLVDRGTGELFF
TGCGCCAGCAGCTTGGTGGACAGGGGGACCGGGGAGCTGTTTTTT
>TRBV24-1|TRBJ2-5|-|few
CATSEGSRRETQYF
TGTGCCACCAGTGAAGGTAGCCGGCGAGAGACCCAGTACTTC
>TRBV5-1|TRBJ2-7|-|many
CASSLGYYEQYF
TGCGCCAGCAGCTTGGGGTACTACGAGCAGTACTTC
>TRBV15|TRBJ1-4|-|few
CATSRGFGYATATNEKLFF
TGTGCCACCAGCAGAGGGTTCGGGTACGCGACAGCAACTAATGAAAAACTGTTTTTT
>TRBV20-1|TRBJ1-5|-|-
CSVRASNQPQHF
TGCAGTGTGCGGGCTAGCAATCAGCCCCAGCATTTT
>TRBV7-2|TRBJ2-3|-|many
CASSPRRAYSTDTQYF
TGTGCCAGCAGCCCGCGTAGGGCTTATAGCACAGATACGCAGTATTTT
>TRBV12-3/TRBV12-4|TRBJ2-5|-|-
CASSLLSRQETQYF
TGTGCCAGCAGTTTACTTTCCAGACAAGAGACCCAGTACTTC
>TRBV29-1|TRBJ2-1|-|many
CSVEIGYNEQFF
TGCAGCGTTGAAATAGGCTACAATGAGCAGTTCTTC
>TRBV9|TRBJ2-5|TRBD2|-
CASSAPLGGGFQETQYF
TGTGCCAGCAGCGCCCCCCTTGGCGGGGGGTTCCAAGAGACCCAGTACTTC
>TRBV11-2|TRBJ2-5|-|few
CASSLDQAGPGYF
TGTGCCAGCAGCTTAGATCAGGCGGGACCGGGGTACTTC
>TRBV15|TRBJ1-5|-|few
CATSRDGQQPQHF
TGTGCCACCAGCAGAGACGGACAACAGCCCCAGCATTTT